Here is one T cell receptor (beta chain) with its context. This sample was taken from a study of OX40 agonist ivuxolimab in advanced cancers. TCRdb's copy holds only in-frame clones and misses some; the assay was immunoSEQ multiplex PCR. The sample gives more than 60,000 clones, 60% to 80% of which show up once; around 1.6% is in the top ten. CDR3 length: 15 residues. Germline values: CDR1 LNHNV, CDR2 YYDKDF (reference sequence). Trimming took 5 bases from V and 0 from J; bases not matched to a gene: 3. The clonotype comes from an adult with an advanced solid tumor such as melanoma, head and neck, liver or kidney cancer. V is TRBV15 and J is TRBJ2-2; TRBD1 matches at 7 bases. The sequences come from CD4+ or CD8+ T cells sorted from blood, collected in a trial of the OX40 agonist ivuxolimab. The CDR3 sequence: CATSLGQANTGELFF. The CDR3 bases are TGTGCCACCAGCCTCGGACAGGCGAACACCGGGGAGCTGTTTTTT.